The clone carrying this TCR beta chain was picked up many times. The sample comes from a study of T cells in Graves' hyperthyroidism and ophthalmopathy. What was amplified from RNA transcripts were TCR beta CDR3 regions. The HTBI primer set drove a first-round RT-PCR of the TCR CDR3. Each CDR3 protein gets one entry after TCRdb re-called the multiplex PCR reads with MiXCR. The sample lists more than 300,000 distinct CDR3 sequences; around 13% were seen once. CDR3 length: 13 residues. V was clipped by 8 bases and J by 4 bases, with 14 bases between them. The chain employs TRBV12-3 or TRBV12-4 and TRBJ1-1; possibly TRBD1 for D (6 bases). The TCR was taken from a woman younger than 35 with Graves' hyperthyroidism. Source material: blood. The CDR3 protein is CASVFLGATEAFF. CDR3 nucleotide sequence: TGTGCCAGCGTCTTTTTGGGGGCCACTGAAGCTTTCTTT.